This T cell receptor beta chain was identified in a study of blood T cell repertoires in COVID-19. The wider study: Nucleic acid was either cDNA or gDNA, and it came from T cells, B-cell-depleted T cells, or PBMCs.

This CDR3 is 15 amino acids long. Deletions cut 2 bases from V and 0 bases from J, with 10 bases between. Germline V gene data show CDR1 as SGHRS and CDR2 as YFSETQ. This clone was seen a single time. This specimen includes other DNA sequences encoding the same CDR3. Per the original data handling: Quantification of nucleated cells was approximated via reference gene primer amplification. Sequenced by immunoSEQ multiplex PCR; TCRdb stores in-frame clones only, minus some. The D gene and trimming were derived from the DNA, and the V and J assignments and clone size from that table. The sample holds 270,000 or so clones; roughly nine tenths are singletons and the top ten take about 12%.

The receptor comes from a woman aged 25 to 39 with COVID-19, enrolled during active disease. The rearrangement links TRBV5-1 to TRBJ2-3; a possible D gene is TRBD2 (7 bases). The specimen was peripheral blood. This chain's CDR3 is CASSLRGASTDTQYF. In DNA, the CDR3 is TGCGCCAGCAGCTTACGGGGGGCCAGCACAGATACGCAGTATTTT.